This passage covers 23 T cell receptor beta chains from one sample sequenced in a study of T-cell memory formation after mild COVID-19. TCRdb fed the 5' RACE reads into MiXCR, producing one record per CDR3 protein. The sample contains around 300,000 distinct CDR3 sequences, 7.5% to 9.5% of which appear only once. The material sequenced was PBMCs or a T cell subset sorted from them (not recorded which). The receptor source for this set is a man aged 18 to 30 who had mild COVID-19 (a few samples of this study predate the infection). Cell type and time point are not known.

This clonotype was observed many times. The V call is TRBV29-1, the J call TRBJ2-3; TRBD2 matches at 9 bases. Unmatched junction bases numbered 13, after V lost 6 bases and J lost 0 bases. CDR1 is SQVTM and CDR2 is ANQGSEA in the germline V gene. CDR3 length equals 17 residues. The CDR3 coding sequence is TGCAGCGTGCCCCCCTTGGCGGGGGGGATTAGCACAGATACGCAGTATTTT. Its protein product is CSVPPLAGGISTDTQYF.

This rearrangement joins TRBV7-9 to TRBJ2-3, with 10 bases identical to TRBD2. Germline loops: CDR1 SEHNR, CDR2 FQNEAQ (reference sequence). The CDR3 runs 17 residues. The V and J ends lost 5 bases and 1 base, in that order; junction bases with no gene match: 9. This CDR3 is CASSGPTLAGGTDTQYF. In nucleotides, the CDR3 is TGTGCCAGCAGCGGCCCTACCCTAGCGGGGGGCACAGATACGCAGTATTTT.

The CDR3 bases are TGTGCCACCAGCAGTCCCCCGGGACTAGCGGGGAGATTTGAGCAGTTCTTC. Its protein is CATSSPPGLAGRFEQFF. This chain uses TRBV15 with TRBJ2-1; 13 positions match TRBD2. Germline-derived CDR1 and CDR2 are LNHNV and YYDKDF (reference sequence). V was pared by 3 bases and J by 9 bases, with 11 bases of the junction left unmatched. The CDR3 is made up of 17 amino acids.

This clonotype was seen more than once but under ten times. V gene TRBV29-1 combines with J gene TRBJ2-1; D gene uncertain. V dropped 4 bases and J dropped 11 bases, with 12 bases sitting between them. The CDR3 is 11 residues long. Germline V gene sequence: CDR1 SQVTM, CDR2 ANQGSEA. Here the CDR3 DNA reads TGCAGCGTTGCGGCAGTGGAAAAGCAGTTCTTC. This sequence encodes CSVAAVEKQFF.

This chain uses TRBV25-1 with TRBJ2-5; D possibly corresponds to TRBD2 (6 bases). The CDR3 loop spans 14 amino acids. Germline assignment: CDR1 MGHDK and CDR2 SYGVNS. Trimming pared 5 bases from V and 1 base from J, leaving 11 bases between. CDR3 DNA: TGTGCCAGCAGTATTGCAGCGGGCCAAGAGACCCAGTACTTC. Its translation: CASSIAAGQETQYF.

The chain carries TRBV30 and TRBJ2-7; 11 nucleotides match TRBD1. The CDR3 is 13 amino acids. Trimming took 6 bases from V and 6 from J; bases not matched to a gene: 7. Looked up from germline, CDR1 is GTSNPN and CDR2 is SVGIG (reference sequence). The CDR3 DNA follows: TGTGCCTGCCCCGGGACAGGGGGAGGCGAGCAGTACTTC. Its protein is CACPGTGGGEQYF.

Only a few counts were recorded for this clonotype. The CDR3 loop reads CASRPEAQGNEQFF. The CDR3, as DNA: TGCGCCAGCAGGCCAGAGGCCCAGGGTAATGAGCAGTTCTTC. J is TRBJ2-1 and V is TRBV5-1, with TRBD1 as a possible D gene (5 bases). From germline, CDR1 is SGHRS and CDR2 YFSETQ. The CDR3 contains 14 residues. Trimming took 5 bases from V and 7 from J, leaving 16 bases between them.

This clonotype has only a few counts. This chain's CDR3 is CASSYETRTQYF. In DNA, the CDR3 is TGTGCCAGCAGCTATGAGACGAGGACCCAGTACTTC. The V call is TRBV5-5, the J call TRBJ2-5; D is ambiguous. The V end lost 3 bases, the J end lost 7 bases, and 10 bases lay between the germline ends. CDR3 length: 12 residues. Germline CDR1 and CDR2: SGHKS and YYEKEE (reference sequence). The variable domain in full, with the rest retrieved from reference TRBV5-5 and TRBJ2-5, is DAGVTQSPTHLIKTRGQQVTLRCSPISGHKSVSWYQQVLGQGPQFIFQYYEKEERGRGNFPDRFSARQFPNYSSELNVNALLLGDSALYLCASSYETRTQYFGPGTRLLVL.

This chain connects TRBV11-2 to TRBJ2-7; D is tentatively TRBD1 or TRBD2 (5 bases each). CDR1 is SGHAT, CDR2 FQNNGV, per germline. CDR3 length: 13 residues. Trimming left V 2 bases short and J 6 bases short, with 11 bases between. CDR3 sequence: CASSLRGASEQYF. CDR3 sequence (DNA): TGTGCCAGCAGCTTAAGGGGAGCGTCCGAGCAGTACTTC.

At least ten counts were recorded for this clonotype. The chain joins TRBV10-3 to TRBJ2-7; D gene ambiguous. Germline V lookup: CDR1 ENHRY, CDR2 SYGVKD. Trimming removed 4 bases at V and 4 bases at J, with 8 bases between. This CDR3 has 12 amino acids. CDR3 residues: CAISGYGYEQYF. CDR3 DNA sequence: TGTGCCATCAGTGGGTATGGGTACGAGCAGTACTTC.

The V call is TRBV7-2, the J call TRBJ1-1; 8 nucleotides align to TRBD1. CDR3 length: 15 amino acids. J lost 3 bases, V lost 4 bases, and 7 bases had no gene match. Germline assignment: CDR1 SGHTA and CDR2 FQGNSA. CDR3 sequence: CASSSLTGGDTEAFF. The CDR3, as DNA: TGTGCCAGCAGCTCCCTCACAGGGGGGGACACTGAAGCTTTCTTT.

This clonotype was picked up a small number of times. The genes are TRBV3-1 and TRBJ2-4, with D hard to call. The CDR3 loop spans 16 amino acids. CDR1 and CDR2 (germline): LGHDT, YNNKEL (reference sequence). Trimming removed 4 bases from V and 0 bases from J, with 13 bases in between. CDR3 nucleotides: TGTGCCAGCAGCCCCCCGGGCGAGTTAGCCAAAAACATTCAGTACTTC. Its translation: CASSPPGELAKNIQYF.

This clonotype was detected a few times. The V call is TRBV9, the J call TRBJ2-1; D is ambiguous. Trimming took off 1 base at V and 4 bases at J, with 15 bases between the two ends. The CDR3 runs to 16 residues. Germline CDR1 reads SGDLS; CDR2 reads YYNGEE. CDR3 nucleotide sequence: TGTGCCAGCAGCGTACTGGGCAGGAATGAGTACAATGAGCAGTTCTTC. Its translation is CASSVLGRNEYNEQFF.

This clonotype was found a few times. V and J are TRBV7-2 and TRBJ1-1; D is ambiguous. Per the germline V gene, CDR1 is SGHTA and CDR2 is FQGNSA. Trimming took 1 base from V and 7 from J, leaving 16 bases between them. This CDR3 spans 15 amino acids. CDR3 DNA sequence: TGTGCCAGCAGCTTAGAGGCCCCACCTTGGGGTGAAGCTTTCTTT. Protein product: CASSLEAPPWGEAFF. The entire variable domain, with the rest obtained from reference TRBV7-2 and TRBJ1-1, is as follows: GAGVSQSPSNKVTEKGKDVELRCDPISGHTALYWYRQSLGQGLEFLIYFQGNSAPDKSGLPSDRFSAERTGGSVSTLTIQRTQQEDSAVYLCASSLEAPPWGEAFFGQGTRLTVV.

The table lists this clonotype with many counts. V gene TRBV7-9 combines with J gene TRBJ2-5, with 11 nucleotides matching TRBD2. The CDR3 sequence is 16 residues long. The germline V gene has CDR1 SEHNR and CDR2 FQNEAQ (reference sequence). Unmatched junction bases numbered 5, after V lost 5 bases and J lost 0 bases. The DNA of the CDR3 is TGTGCCAGCAGCATTGGGACTAGCGGAAACCAAGAGACCCAGTACTTC. Translation gives CASSIGTSGNQETQYF.

This clonotype was counted between two and nine times. The chain carries TRBV5-1 and TRBJ1-1; 11 nucleotides agree with TRBD1. V shed 3 bases, J shed 5 bases, and the junction held 9 bases outside the gene matches. The CDR3 length is 16 residues. The germline CDR1 and CDR2 sequences are SGHRS and YFSETQ. This CDR3 is CASSWVPGQGVTEAFF. For the CDR3, the DNA is TGCGCCAGCAGCTGGGTCCCGGGACAGGGGGTGACTGAAGCTTTCTTT.

V gene TRBV20-1 combines with J gene TRBJ2-3; D gene ambiguous. CDR1 and CDR2 from the germline V gene are DFQATT and SNEGSKA (reference sequence). The V gene lost 1 base and the J gene lost 4 bases, with 15 bases spanning the gap. The length of the CDR3 is 15 residues. CDR3 protein: CSARGQGKGPDTQYF. The CDR3, as DNA: TGCAGTGCTAGAGGTCAAGGAAAAGGACCAGATACGCAGTATTTT.

This clonotype was detected a few times. The chain joins TRBV6-2 or TRBV6-3 to TRBJ2-1; no definite D call. The CDR3 extends over 15 amino acids. Trimming pared 0 bases from V and 5 bases from J, leaving 11 bases between. Per germline, CDR1 MNHEY and CDR2 SVGEGT. The CDR3 nucleotides are TGTGCCAGCAGTTACTCGACGGAGCCAAACAATGAGCAGTTCTTC. This translates into CASSYSTEPNNEQFF.

V is TRBV7-2 and J is TRBJ1-4; D remains ambiguous. The V end was cut by 4 bases, the J end by 7 bases, with 7 bases between. Germline V CDR1 and CDR2: SGHTA, FQGNSA. This CDR3 region has 12 residues. The CDR3 DNA sequence: TGTGCCAGCAGCTCTCGGTTTGAAAAACTGTTTTTT. This codes for CASSSRFEKLFF.

This clonotype was seen a few times. The chain links TRBV20-1 to TRBJ2-1, with D tentatively TRBD1 or TRBD2 (5 bases each). The CDR3 contains 13 residues. CDR1 is DFQATT and CDR2 is SNEGSKA in the germline V gene (reference sequence). V dropped 1 base and J dropped 7 bases, with 11 bases sitting between them. The CDR3 region has the DNA TGCAGTGCTAGAGCGGGGCCAAGGAATGAGCAGTTCTTC. This translates into CSARAGPRNEQFF.

This chain joins TRBV29-1 and TRBJ1-1, with D uncertain. CDR1 is SQVTM, CDR2 ANQGSEA, per germline. The V end lost 7 bases, the J end lost 4 bases, and 16 bases lay between the germline ends. The CDR3 is 13 amino acids. The CDR3 region has the DNA TGCAGCGGCCACTTGGACGGATTCACTGAAGCTTTCTTT. Translating it yields CSGHLDGFTEAFF.

In this sample, this clonotype turned up a few times. The chain has TRBV6-2 or TRBV6-3 and TRBJ2-7, with 7 bases identical to TRBD2. CDR3 length equals 15 residues. Per the germline V gene, CDR1 is MNHEY and CDR2 is SVGEGT. J was trimmed by 0 bases and V by 6 bases; bases with no gene match: 8. CDR3: CASRLAGATSYEQYV. CDR3 DNA sequence: TGTGCCAGCAGGTTAGCGGGCGCCACCTCCTACGAGCAGTACGTC.

The rearrangement links TRBV12-3 or TRBV12-4 to TRBJ2-3, with D maybe TRBD2 (5 bases). V lost 3 bases and J lost 4, with 17 bases in between. CDR3 size: 16 residues. The CDR3 sequence is CASSFPAAGGPDTQYF. CDR3 coding DNA: TGTGCCAGCAGTTTTCCTGCGGCGGGCGGGCCAGATACGCAGTATTTT.